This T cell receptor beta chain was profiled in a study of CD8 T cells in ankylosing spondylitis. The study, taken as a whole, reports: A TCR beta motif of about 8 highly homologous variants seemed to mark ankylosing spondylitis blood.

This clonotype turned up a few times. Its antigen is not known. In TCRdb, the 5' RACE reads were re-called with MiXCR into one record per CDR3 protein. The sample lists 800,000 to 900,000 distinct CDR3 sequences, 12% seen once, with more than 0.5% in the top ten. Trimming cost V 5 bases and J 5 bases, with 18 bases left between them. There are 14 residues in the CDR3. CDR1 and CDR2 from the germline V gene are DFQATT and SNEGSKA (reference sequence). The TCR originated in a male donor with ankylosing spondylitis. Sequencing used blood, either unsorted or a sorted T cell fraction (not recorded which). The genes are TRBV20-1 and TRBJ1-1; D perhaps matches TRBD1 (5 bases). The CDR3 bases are TGCAGTGCTCCCCGGGACCCCTCTGGGACTGAAGCTTTCTTT. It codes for CSAPRDPSGTEAFF.